Sequencing of this T cell receptor beta chain was carried out in a study of cytomegalovirus exposure and HLA in healthy donors. The PCR contained 60 Vbeta and 13 Jbeta primers. Measured with immunoSEQ multiplex PCR; TCRdb has only the in-frame clones, and not every one. Of approximately 140,000 clones listed, 61% are singletons. Overall study findings and caveats: Follow-up analysis seemed to connect common viral pathogens with several of the most significant clusters identified. Information on immune exposure was restricted to one variable (CMV serostatus). Within an earlier analysis, most TCR beta V segments proved productive either about 87% or about 30% of the time. A few CMV-associated chains were confirmed in vitro to be specific for CMV antigens.

Details on this clone: Its antigen is not identified.

The length of the CDR3 is 14 residues. The J segment lost 6 bases and the V segment lost 4 bases, leaving 4 bases of the junction unmatched. Per germline, CDR1 SQVTM and CDR2 ANQGSEA. This TCR came from a male donor in good health and CMV-seronegative. Sequenced input: PBMCs. The chain has TRBV29-1 and TRBJ2-3, with TRBD2 matching over 13 bases. The CDR3, as DNA: TGCAGCGTTGCCGGGACTAGCGGGGTTGATACGCAGTATTTT. Encoded protein: CSVAGTSGVDTQYF.